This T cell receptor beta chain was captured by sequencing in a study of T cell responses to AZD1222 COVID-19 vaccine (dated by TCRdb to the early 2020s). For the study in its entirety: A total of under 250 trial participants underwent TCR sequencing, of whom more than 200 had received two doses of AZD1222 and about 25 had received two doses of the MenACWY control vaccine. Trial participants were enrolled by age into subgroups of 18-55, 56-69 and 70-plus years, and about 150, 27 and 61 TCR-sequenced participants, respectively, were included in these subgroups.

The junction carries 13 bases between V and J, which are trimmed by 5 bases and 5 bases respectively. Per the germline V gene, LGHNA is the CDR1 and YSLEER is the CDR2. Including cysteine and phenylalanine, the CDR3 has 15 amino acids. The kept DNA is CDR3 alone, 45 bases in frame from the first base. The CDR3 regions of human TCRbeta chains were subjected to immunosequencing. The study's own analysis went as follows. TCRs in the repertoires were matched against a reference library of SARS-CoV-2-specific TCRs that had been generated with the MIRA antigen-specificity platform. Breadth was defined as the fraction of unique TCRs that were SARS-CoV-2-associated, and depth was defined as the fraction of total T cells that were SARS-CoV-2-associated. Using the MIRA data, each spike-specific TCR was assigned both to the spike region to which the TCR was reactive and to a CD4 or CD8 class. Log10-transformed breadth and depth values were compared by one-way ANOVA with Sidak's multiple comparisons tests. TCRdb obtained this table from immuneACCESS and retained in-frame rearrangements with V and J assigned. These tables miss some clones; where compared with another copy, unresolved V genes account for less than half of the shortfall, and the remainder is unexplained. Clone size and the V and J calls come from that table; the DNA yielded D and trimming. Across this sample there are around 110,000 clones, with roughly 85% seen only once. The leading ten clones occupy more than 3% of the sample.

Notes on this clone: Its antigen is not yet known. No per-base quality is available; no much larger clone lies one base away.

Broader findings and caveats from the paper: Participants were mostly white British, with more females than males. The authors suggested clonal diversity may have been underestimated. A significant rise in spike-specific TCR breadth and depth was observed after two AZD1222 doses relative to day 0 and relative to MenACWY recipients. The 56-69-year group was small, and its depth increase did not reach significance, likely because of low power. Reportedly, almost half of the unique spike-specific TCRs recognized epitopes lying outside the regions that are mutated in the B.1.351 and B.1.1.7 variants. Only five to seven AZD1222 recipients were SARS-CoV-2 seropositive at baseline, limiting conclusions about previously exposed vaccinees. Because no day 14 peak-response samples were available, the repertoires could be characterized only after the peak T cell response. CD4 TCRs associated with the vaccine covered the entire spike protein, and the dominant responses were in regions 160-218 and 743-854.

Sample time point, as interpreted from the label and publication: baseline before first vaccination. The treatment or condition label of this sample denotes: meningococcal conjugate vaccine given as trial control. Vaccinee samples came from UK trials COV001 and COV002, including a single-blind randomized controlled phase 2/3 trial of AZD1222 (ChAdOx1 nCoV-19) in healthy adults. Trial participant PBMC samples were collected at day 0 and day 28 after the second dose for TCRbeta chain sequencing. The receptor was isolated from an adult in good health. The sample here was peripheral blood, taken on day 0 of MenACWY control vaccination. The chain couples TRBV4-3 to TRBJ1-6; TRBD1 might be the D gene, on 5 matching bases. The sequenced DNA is TGCGCCAGCAGCTCCGGGGCGGCAGATAATTCACCCCTCCACTTT. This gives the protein CASSSGAADNSPLHF.